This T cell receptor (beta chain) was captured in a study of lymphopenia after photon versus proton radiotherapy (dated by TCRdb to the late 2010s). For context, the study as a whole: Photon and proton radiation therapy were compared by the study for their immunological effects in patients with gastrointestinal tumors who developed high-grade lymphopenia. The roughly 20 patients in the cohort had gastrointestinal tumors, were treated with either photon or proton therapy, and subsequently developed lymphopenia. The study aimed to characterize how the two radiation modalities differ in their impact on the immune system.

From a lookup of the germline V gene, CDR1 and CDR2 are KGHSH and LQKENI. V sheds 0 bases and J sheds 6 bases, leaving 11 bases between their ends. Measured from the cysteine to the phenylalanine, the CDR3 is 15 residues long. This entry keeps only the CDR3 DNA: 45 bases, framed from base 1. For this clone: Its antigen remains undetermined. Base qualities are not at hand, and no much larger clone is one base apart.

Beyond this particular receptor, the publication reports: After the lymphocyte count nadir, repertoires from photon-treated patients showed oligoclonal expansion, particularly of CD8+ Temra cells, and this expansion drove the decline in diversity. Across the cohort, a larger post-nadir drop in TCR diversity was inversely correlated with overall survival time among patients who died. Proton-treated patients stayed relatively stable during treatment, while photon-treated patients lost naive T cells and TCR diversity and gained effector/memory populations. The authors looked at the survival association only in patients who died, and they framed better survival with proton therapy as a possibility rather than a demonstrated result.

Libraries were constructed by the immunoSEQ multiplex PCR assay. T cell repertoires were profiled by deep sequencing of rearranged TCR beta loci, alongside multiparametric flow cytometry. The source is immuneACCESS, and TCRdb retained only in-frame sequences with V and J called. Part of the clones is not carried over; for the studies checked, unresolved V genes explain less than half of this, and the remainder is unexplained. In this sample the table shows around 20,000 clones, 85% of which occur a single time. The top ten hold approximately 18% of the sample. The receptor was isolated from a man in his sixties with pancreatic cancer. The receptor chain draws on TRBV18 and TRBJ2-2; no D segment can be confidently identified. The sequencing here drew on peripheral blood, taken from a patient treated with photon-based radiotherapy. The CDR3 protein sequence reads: CASSPPVRDAGELFF. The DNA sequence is TGTGCCAGCTCACCACCGGTTCGCGACGCCGGGGAGCTGTTTTTT.